The present entry profiles one TCR beta chain with its context. The antigen remains undetermined. The data are from a study of PD-1 blockade in classical Hodgkin lymphoma. Findings and caveats of the study: Relapsed/refractory patients reportedly had lower baseline diversity than newly diagnosed patients. Still unresolved is the cause of the repertoire differences, which may be disease activity or prior therapy. Only CD4+ TCR diversity, not CD8+, had risen significantly by C4D1.

Clones were read by immunoSEQ multiplex PCR, and TCRdb kept only the in-frame ones, dropping some. The sample carries tens of thousands of clones, around 69% recorded once. Time point here: cycle 4 day 1 (C4D1), after around six weeks of nivolumab. Relapses following autologous stem cell transplantation were seen in all patients, with brentuximab vedotin exposure varying. V was clipped by 4 bases and J by 2 bases, with 6 bases between them. The CDR3 is made up of 14 amino acids. The germline CDR1 and CDR2 sequences are MNHEY and SVGAGI. The sequences come from peripheral blood mononuclear cells (PBMCs), collected before the fourth cycle of nivolumab. The clonotype originates from a human donor with classical Hodgkin lymphoma. V is TRBV6-5 and J is TRBJ1-6; tentatively, D is TRBD1 (5 bases). CDR3 region: CASSFRAYNSPLHF. CDR3 DNA: TGTGCCAGCAGTTTCAGGGCCTATAATTCACCCCTCCACTTT.